This entry lists 20 T cell receptor beta chains sequenced from one sample in a study of blood T cell repertoires in COVID-19. The table came from immunoSEQ multiplex PCR; TCRdb's copy has only in-frame clones and leaves some out. This table holds almost 250,000 clones, 85% found once. Sample: PBMCs or T cells enriched from blood (not recorded which). These receptors originate from a woman between 50 and 59 years old with acute COVID-19.

The rearrangement links TRBV6-1 to TRBJ2-1, with D possibly being TRBD1 (5 bases). With 1 base removed from V and 6 bases from J, the gap between germline ends came to 16 bases. Germline CDR1 reads MNHNS; CDR2 reads SASEGT. This CDR3 has 16 residues. CDR3 region: CASSEVSRQNLNEQFF. The CDR3 DNA follows: TGTGCCAGCAGTGAAGTGAGCCGACAGAACCTCAATGAGCAGTTCTTC.

The chain couples TRBV3-1 (or the pseudogene TRBV3-2) to TRBJ1-6, with 12 bases that match TRBD1. The CDR3 has 16 residues. The germline V gene encodes CDR1 LGHDT and CDR2 YNNKEL (reference sequence). V gave up 4 bases and J gave up 7 bases; unmatched junction bases: 5. The CDR3 sequence is CASSLPGTGGNSPLHF. CDR3 coding DNA: TGTGCCAGCAGCCTCCCCGGGACAGGGGGCAATTCACCCCTCCACTTT.

The chain employs TRBV14 and TRBJ1-4, with TRBD1 matching 9 bases. The CDR3 spans 14 residues. With V trimmed by 8 bases and J by 8 bases, 9 bases remained unmatched. Germline V gene data show CDR1 as SGHDN and CDR2 as FVKESK. For the CDR3, the DNA is TGTGCCAGCGGACCGGGACAGGGAGCGGAAAAACTGTTTTTT. Amino acid sequence: CASGPGQGAEKLFF. The full variable domain, rest sourced from reference TRBV14 and TRBJ1-4, is EAGVTQFPSHSVIEKGQTVTLRCDPISGHDNLYWYRRVMGKEIKFLLHFVKESKQDESGMPNNRFLAERTGGTYSTLKVQPAELEDSGVYFCASGPGQGAEKLFFGSGTQLSVL.

This rearrangement joins TRBV28 to TRBJ2-5; 8 positions match TRBD2. V shed 4 bases, J shed 1 base, and the junction held 2 bases outside the gene matches. Germline V gene data show CDR1 as MDHEN and CDR2 as SYDVKM. The CDR3 is made up of 14 amino acids. The chain's CDR3 is CASSSGGAQETQYF. As DNA, the CDR3 is TGTGCCAGCAGTTCGGGGGGGGCCCAAGAGACCCAGTACTTC.

The table lists this clone with a few counts. The chain carries TRBV6-2 or TRBV6-3 and TRBJ1-5; perhaps TRBD1 as D (5 bases). The CDR3 spans 16 residues. Germline CDR1 is MNHEY and CDR2 is SVGEGT. V dropped 0 bases and J dropped 2 bases, with 11 bases sitting between them. The CDR3 nucleotides read TGTGCCAGCAGTTACTCGAGACAGTTAGGCAATCAGCCCCAGCATTTT. This gives the protein CASSYSRQLGNQPQHF.

This clone occurred once. This sequence joins TRBV3-1 (or the pseudogene TRBV3-2) and TRBJ1-1; D is uncertain. Germline V lookup: CDR1 LGHDT, CDR2 YNNKEL (reference sequence). There are 14 residues in the CDR3. Trimming pared 6 bases from V and 0 bases from J, leaving 11 bases between. The CDR3 here is CASRREGMNTEAFF. For the CDR3, the DNA is TGTGCCAGCAGACGGGAGGGCATGAACACTGAAGCTTTCTTT.

The chain combines TRBV4-1 with TRBJ1-2; 10 positions match TRBD1. The J segment lost 3 bases and the V segment lost 4 bases, leaving 8 bases of the junction unmatched. Germline lookup yields CDR1 MGHRA and CDR2 YSYEKL. This CDR3 is 16 amino acids long. CDR3 bases: TGCGCCAGCAGCCTTCGACAGGGGGCGCGAGACTATGGCTACACCTTC. Protein sequence: CASSLRQGARDYGYTF.

The CDR3 here is CAWREPGTGHLGANVLTF. The CDR3 bases are TGTGCCTGGAGAGAGCCCGGGACAGGGCATCTTGGGGCCAACGTCCTGACTTTC. This chain connects TRBV30 to TRBJ2-6, with 9 bases that match TRBD1. This CDR3 contains 18 residues. Trimming at V came to 3 bases and at J to 3 bases, leaving 12 bases not matched to a gene. Germline-derived CDR1 and CDR2 are GTSNPN and SVGIG (reference sequence).

The rearrangement links TRBV3-1 (or the pseudogene TRBV3-2) to TRBJ2-1, with a possible D match to TRBD2 (6 bases). CDR1 and CDR2 from the germline V gene are LGHDT and YNNKEL (reference sequence). V lost 3 bases, J lost 0 bases, and 15 bases lay in between. The CDR3 sequence is 17 residues long. The CDR3 reads CASSQRVRGDSYNEQFF. The CDR3, as DNA: TGTGCCAGCAGCCAGAGAGTGCGGGGAGACTCCTACAATGAGCAGTTCTTC.

The V and J genes are TRBV19 and TRBJ2-7; 7 positions match TRBD1. CDR1 is LNHDA, CDR2 SQIVND, per germline (reference sequence). V lost 5 bases and J lost 5; bases outside the gene matches: 9. The CDR3 covers 14 residues. This CDR3 reads CASSPYDRAHEQYF. CDR3 nucleotide sequence: TGTGCCAGTAGTCCCTACGACAGGGCCCACGAGCAGTACTTC.

The table lists this clone with a few counts. The chain couples TRBV7-8 to TRBJ2-7; a weak D match, TRBD1 (5 bases). There are 12 residues in the CDR3. V dropped 5 bases and J dropped 5 bases, with 10 bases sitting between them. CDR1 is SGHVS and CDR2 is FQNEAQ in the germline V gene. CDR3 loop: CASSHLGDEQYF. DNA of the CDR3: TGTGCCAGCAGCCACCTAGGGGACGAGCAGTACTTC.

This clone was picked up a small number of times. V and J are TRBV5-4 and TRBJ1-2; D possibly corresponds to TRBD1 (6 bases). The CDR3 totals 14 residues. CDR1 is SGHNT and CDR2 is YYREEE in the germline V gene (reference sequence). Trimming removed 6 bases at V and 2 bases at J, with 14 bases between. The CDR3 here is CASTTGGANYGYTF. The CDR3 DNA is TGTGCCAGCACCACCGGGGGGGCCAACTATGGCTACACCTTC.

V usage is TRBV3-1 (or the pseudogene TRBV3-2) and J usage is TRBJ1-1, with D possibly TRBD1 on 5 matching bases. Germline CDR1 and CDR2: LGHDT and YNNKEL (reference sequence). V shed 4 bases and J shed 1 base, with 13 bases lying between them. This CDR3 region has 15 residues. The CDR3 sequence: CASSRDPRANTEAFF. The CDR3 bases are TGTGCCAGCAGCCGCGACCCCAGGGCGAACACTGAAGCTTTCTTT.

The V gene is TRBV20-1, the J gene TRBJ2-1; 8 bases are shared with TRBD1. The CDR3 is made up of 11 amino acids. Germline loops: CDR1 DFQATT, CDR2 SNEGSKA (reference sequence). The CDR3: CRLQGGNEQFF. Here the CDR3 DNA reads TGCAGGTTACAGGGGGGCAATGAGCAGTTCTTC.

The chain has TRBV4-3 and TRBJ2-1; D not resolved. This CDR3 spans 13 amino acids. Germline assignment: CDR1 LGHNA and CDR2 YSLEER. The V end was cut by 4 bases, the J end by 9 bases, with 13 bases between. The CDR3 sequence is CASSLSSNGEQFF. In DNA, the CDR3 is TGCGCCAGCAGCCTTTCTAGTAATGGTGAGCAGTTCTTC.

This clone was seen more than once but under ten times. V is TRBV5-6 and J is TRBJ1-1, with D possibly being TRBD1 (6 bases). The germline gives CDR1 SGHDT, CDR2 YYEEEE. V was clipped by 2 bases and J by 3 bases, with 14 bases between them. The CDR3 is made up of 15 amino acids. The CDR3 is CASSFLTRTDTEAFF. Here the CDR3 DNA reads TGTGCCAGCAGCTTTCTCACCCGGACAGACACTGAAGCTTTCTTT.

This chain connects TRBV7-3 to TRBJ2-3, with D possibly matching TRBD2 (7 bases). The CDR3 length is 16 residues. The V gene's germline CDR1 is SGHTA and CDR2 FQGTGA. V was pared by 0 bases and J by 11 bases, with 21 bases between. CDR3 amino acids: CASSLTTLAGAGGQYF. CDR3 coding DNA: TGTGCCAGCAGCTTAACGACACTCGCGGGGGCCGGGGGGCAGTATTTT.

There are a few counts of this clone. The chain carries TRBV3-1 (or the pseudogene TRBV3-2) and TRBJ1-2; the match to TRBD1 covers 9 bases. The V gene end was trimmed by 4 bases and the J gene end by 14 bases; junction bases not matched to a gene: 14. CDR1 is LGHDT and CDR2 is YNNKEL in the germline V gene (reference sequence). This CDR3 comprises 14 residues. The CDR3 protein is CASSLGTGNLGETF. In DNA, the CDR3 is TGTGCCAGCAGCCTCGGGACAGGGAATTTGGGTGAGACCTTC.

In this sample, this clone turned up a few times. V usage is TRBV2 and J usage is TRBJ1-4; D uncertain. Germline CDR1 and CDR2: SNHLY and FYNNEI. Trimming left V 0 bases short and J 6 bases short, with 17 bases between. The CDR3 extends over 17 amino acids. Here the CDR3 reads CASSEAELSVFHEKLFF. The CDR3, as DNA: TGTGCCAGCAGTGAAGCAGAGTTATCGGTTTTTCATGAAAAACTGTTTTTT.

The chain couples TRBV27 to TRBJ2-7, with 11 bases aligning to TRBD2. Trimming took 8 bases from V and 1 from J; bases not matched to a gene: 7. This CDR3 has 15 amino acids. The V gene's germline CDR1 is MNHEY and CDR2 SMNVEV (reference sequence). This CDR3 is CASRSGGEGSYEQYF. The CDR3 DNA reads as TGTGCCAGCCGTAGCGGGGGGGAGGGATCCTACGAGCAGTACTTC.